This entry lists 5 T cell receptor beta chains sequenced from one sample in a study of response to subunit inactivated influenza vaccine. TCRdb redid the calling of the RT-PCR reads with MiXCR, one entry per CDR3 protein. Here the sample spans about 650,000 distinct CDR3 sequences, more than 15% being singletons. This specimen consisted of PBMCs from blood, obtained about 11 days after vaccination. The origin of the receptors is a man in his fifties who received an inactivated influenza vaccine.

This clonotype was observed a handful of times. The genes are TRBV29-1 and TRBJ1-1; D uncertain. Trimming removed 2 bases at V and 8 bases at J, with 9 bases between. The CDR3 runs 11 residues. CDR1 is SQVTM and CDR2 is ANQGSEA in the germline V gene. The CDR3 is CSVEQVPEAFF. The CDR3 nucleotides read TGCAGCGTTGAACAGGTCCCAGAAGCTTTCTTT.

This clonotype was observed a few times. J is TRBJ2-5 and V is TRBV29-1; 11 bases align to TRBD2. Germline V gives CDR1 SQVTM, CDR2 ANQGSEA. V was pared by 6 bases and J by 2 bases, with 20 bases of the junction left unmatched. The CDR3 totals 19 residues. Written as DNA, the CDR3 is TGCAGCGTCGTAGGGGGGACTAGCGGTGGGGAAGGGGATCAAGAGACCCAGTACTTC. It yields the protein CSVVGGTSGGEGDQETQYF.

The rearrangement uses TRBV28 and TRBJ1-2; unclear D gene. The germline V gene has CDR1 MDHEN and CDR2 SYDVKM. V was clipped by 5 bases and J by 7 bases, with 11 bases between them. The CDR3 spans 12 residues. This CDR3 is CASSRARIGYTF. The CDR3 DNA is TGTGCCAGCAGTCGGGCACGTATTGGCTACACCTTC.

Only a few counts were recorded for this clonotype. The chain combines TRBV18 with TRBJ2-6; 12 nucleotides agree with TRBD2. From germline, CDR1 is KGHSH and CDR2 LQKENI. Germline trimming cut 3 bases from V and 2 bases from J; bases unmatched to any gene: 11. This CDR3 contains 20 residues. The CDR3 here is CASSPTSGSIQPPGANVLTF. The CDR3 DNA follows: TGTGCCAGCTCACCGACTAGCGGGAGCATTCAACCTCCTGGGGCCAACGTCCTGACTTTC.

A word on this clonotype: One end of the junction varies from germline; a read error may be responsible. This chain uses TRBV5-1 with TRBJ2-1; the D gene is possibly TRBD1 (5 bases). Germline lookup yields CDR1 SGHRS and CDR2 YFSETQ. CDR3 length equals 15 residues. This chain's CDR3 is CASSLAGQGYTEQFF. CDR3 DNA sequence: TGCGCCAGCAGCTTGGCTGGGCAGGGATACACTGAGCAGTTCTTC.